A single sample gave rise to the 11 T cell receptor beta chains below, sequenced in a study of response to subunit inactivated influenza vaccine. TCRdb reprocessed the RT-PCR reads with MiXCR, giving one entry per CDR3 protein. This table has under 850,000 distinct CDR3 sequences, approximately 17% appearing once. The input for sequencing was PBMCs from blood, taken about 5 days after vaccination. These TCRs come from a man aged 50 to 59 who received an inactivated influenza vaccine.

The chain joins TRBV20-1 to TRBJ2-3; TRBD2 matches 7 bases. The CDR3 has 13 residues. V dropped 0 bases and J dropped 9; count of bases not matched to a gene: 6. Germline-derived CDR1 and CDR2 are DFQATT and SNEGSKA (reference sequence). The DNA of the CDR3 is TGCAGTGCTAGAGACAGCGGGGATGGCACGCAGTATTTT. Protein: CSARDSGDGTQYF.

The V gene is TRBV7-9, the J gene TRBJ1-6, with no clear D. CDR3 size: 13 residues. In germline, CDR1 is SEHNR, CDR2 FQNEAQ (reference sequence). Trimming took 2 bases from V and 7 from J, leaving 6 bases between them. The CDR3 DNA reads TGTGCCAGCAGCTTAAACACCAATTCACCCCTCCACTTT. It is translated as CASSLNTNSPLHF.

This clonotype has just a few counts. The CDR3 region has the DNA TGTGCCACCAGTGATTCTAGCGGTCCCCAAAATGAGCAGTTCTTC. It encodes CATSDSSGPQNEQFF. The rearrangement uses TRBV24-1 and TRBJ2-1; 7 bases match TRBD2. Germline V gene lookup returns CDR1 KGHDR and CDR2 SFDVKD. Germline trimming cut 2 bases from V and 7 bases from J; bases unmatched to any gene: 7. The CDR3 sequence is 15 residues long.

A few counts support this clonotype. This rearrangement joins TRBV20-1 to TRBJ2-3; D may be TRBD2 (5 bases). V lost 0 bases, J lost 0 bases, and 13 bases lay in between. Germline values: CDR1 DFQATT, CDR2 SNEGSKA (reference sequence). The CDR3 is 16 amino acids. The CDR3 DNA is TGCAGTGCTAGAGATCCTAGCAGCCCTAGCACAGATACGCAGTATTTT. Protein: CSARDPSSPSTDTQYF.

The chain carries TRBV28 and TRBJ1-1; D ambiguous. The CDR3 covers 14 residues. Germline CDR1 is MDHEN and CDR2 is SYDVKM. The V gene lost 5 bases and the J gene lost 0 bases, with 10 bases spanning the gap. The CDR3 nucleotides are TGTGCCAGCAGTATCGGACGGGTGAACACTGAAGCTTTCTTT. Its protein product is CASSIGRVNTEAFF.

The V call is TRBV5-1, the J call TRBJ2-3; weak D call: TRBD2 (7 bases). This CDR3 spans 15 amino acids. V lost 1 base and J 4 bases, leaving 13 bases between the germline ends. Germline-derived CDR1 and CDR2 are SGHRS and YFSETQ. In DNA, the CDR3 is TGCGCCAGCAGCTTGCGGGGGGCCATCGCAGATACGCAGTATTTT. Residues: CASSLRGAIADTQYF. The entire variable domain, with the rest obtained from reference TRBV5-1 and TRBJ2-3, is as follows: KAGVTQTPRYLIKTRGQQVTLSCSPISGHRSVSWYQQTPGQGLQFLFEYFSETQRNKGNFPGRFSGRQFSNSRSEMNVSTLELGDSALYLCASSLRGAIADTQYFGPGTRLTVL.

This clonotype was recorded a few times. The V and J genes are TRBV12-3 or TRBV12-4 and TRBJ2-5, with 9 bases lining up with TRBD1. The trim removed 6 bases at V and 5 bases at J, leaving 7 bases unmatched. This CDR3 region has 14 residues. The CDR3 bases are TGTGCCAGCAGGGAGGGGACAGGGTTGGAGACCCAGTACTTC. Translated, it gives CASREGTGLETQYF.

The chain recombines TRBV5-1 with TRBJ1-4; TRBD1 agrees at 7 bases. Germline V lookup: CDR1 SGHRS, CDR2 YFSETQ. Trimming cost V 5 bases and J 1 base; bases outside gene matches: 2. The length of the CDR3 is 14 residues. The CDR3 nucleotides are TGCGCCAGCAGGCGGACAGGAACTAATGAAAAACTGTTTTTT. It encodes CASRRTGTNEKLFF.

The chain links TRBV10-3 to TRBJ2-1, with a tentative D call TRBD1 (6 bases). V was clipped by 0 bases and J by 10 bases, with 25 bases between them. This CDR3 region has 18 residues. Germline lookup yields CDR1 ENHRY and CDR2 SYGVKD. As DNA, the CDR3 is TGTGCCATCAGTGAGTCGCGGCTTGTGGGGGCCCGGCGTATGGAGCAGTTCTTC. Protein sequence: CAISESRLVGARRMEQFF.

The V call is TRBV2, the J call TRBJ2-1; D tentatively reads TRBD1 or TRBD2 (5 bases each). This CDR3 region has 13 residues. Germline loops: CDR1 SNHLY, CDR2 FYNNEI. Trimming stripped 4 bases from V and 7 bases from J, with 11 bases between. CDR3 bases: TGTGCCAGCAGTGTCTACAGGAGGAATGAGCAGTTCTTC. Encoded protein: CASSVYRRNEQFF.

The CDR3 DNA follows: TGTGCCAGCAGGGCATGGGGGAAGAAGTACACCTTC. Protein: CASRAWGKKYTF. The V gene is TRBV5-8, the J gene TRBJ1-2; possible D gene TRBD1, 5 bases. The CDR3 is made up of 12 amino acids. V was trimmed by 5 bases and J by 11 bases, leaving 16 bases between them. Germline CDR1 SGHTS, CDR2 YDEGEE.